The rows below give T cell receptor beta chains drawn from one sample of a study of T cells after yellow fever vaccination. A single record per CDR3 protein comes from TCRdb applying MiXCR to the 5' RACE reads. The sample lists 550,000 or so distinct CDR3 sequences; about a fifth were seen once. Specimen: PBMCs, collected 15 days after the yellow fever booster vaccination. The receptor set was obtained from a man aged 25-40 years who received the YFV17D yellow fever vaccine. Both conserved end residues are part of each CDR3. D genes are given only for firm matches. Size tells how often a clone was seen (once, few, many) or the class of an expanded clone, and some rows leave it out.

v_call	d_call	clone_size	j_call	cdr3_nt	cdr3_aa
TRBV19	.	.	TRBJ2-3	TGTGCCAGTAGTACCCGTGGGAGCACAGATACGCAGTATTTT	CASSTRGSTDTQYF
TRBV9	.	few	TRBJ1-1	TGTGCCAGCAGCGTAGACCCCAAAGAGGGCACTGAAGCTTTCTTT	CASSVDPKEGTEAFF
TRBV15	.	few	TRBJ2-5	TGTGCCACCAGCAGAGGGTTGGGGATGCGGACACATCAAGAGACCCAGTACTTC	CATSRGLGMRTHQETQYF
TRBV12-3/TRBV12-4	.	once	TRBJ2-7	.	CASSSSWAIGATF
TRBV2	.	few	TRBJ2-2	TGTGCCAGCAGTGTTAGGGTCGGCACCGGGGAGCTGTTTTTT	CASSVRVGTGELFF
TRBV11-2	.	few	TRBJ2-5	TGTGCCAGCAGCTTATCCGGGAGCAACGATCCAGAGACCCAGTACTTC	CASSLSGSNDPETQYF
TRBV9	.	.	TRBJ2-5	TGTGCCAGCAGCGTTCGGTTTACAGAGATGTCCTCTCAAGAGACCCAGTACTTC	CASSVRFTEMSSQETQYF
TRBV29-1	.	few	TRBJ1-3	TGCAGCGTTGCGGAGGGCAGGGCCTCTGGAAACACCATATATTTT	CSVAEGRASGNTIYF
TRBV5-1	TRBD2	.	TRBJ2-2	TGCGCCAGCAGACTAGCGGGCACCGGGGAGCTGTTTTTT	CASRLAGTGELFF
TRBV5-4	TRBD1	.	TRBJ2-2	TGTGCCAGCAGCTTGGTAGGGGGCGGCTTCGCCGGGGAGCTGTTTTTT	CASSLVGGGFAGELFF
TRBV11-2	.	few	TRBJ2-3	TGTGCCAGCAGCTGGGGAGAAGATACGCAGTATTTT	CASSWGEDTQYF
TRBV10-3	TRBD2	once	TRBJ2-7	TGTGCCATCAGTGAGGCCACCAGACTAGCTGGCTACGAGCAGTACTTC	CAISEATRLAGYEQYF
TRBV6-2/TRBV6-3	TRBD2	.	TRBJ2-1	TGTGCCAGCAGTACGCGGGAGGGCCCCTACAATGAGCAGTTCTTC	CASSTREGPYNEQFF
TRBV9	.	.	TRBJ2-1	TGTGCCAGCAGCAAAGGACCGGGCGATGAGCAGTTCTTC	CASSKGPGDEQFF
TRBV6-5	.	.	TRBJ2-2	TGTGCCAGCATTAAGGAGAGGGGGTCCACCGGGGAGCTGTTTTTT	CASIKERGSTGELFF
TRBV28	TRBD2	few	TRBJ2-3	TGTGCCAGCAGCCCCCTAGGCGGGAGTGGCGCAGATACGCAGTATTTT	CASSPLGGSGADTQYF
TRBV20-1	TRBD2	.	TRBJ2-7	TGCAGTGCTAGATTGAGGGTAGCGGGAGCCCGAGAGCAGTACTTC	CSARLRVAGAREQYF
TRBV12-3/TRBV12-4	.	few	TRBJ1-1	TGTGCCAGCAGTTTAGGGGTGTGGTCTGAAGCTTTCTTT	CASSLGVWSEAFF
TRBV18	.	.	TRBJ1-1	TGTGCCAGCTCACCACGGGTGGGGGCTGGTGAAGCTTTCTTT	CASSPRVGAGEAFF
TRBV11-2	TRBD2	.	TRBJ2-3	TGTGCCAGCAGCTCCTTTAAGCTTAGCGGGCCGAGCACAGATACGCAGTATTTT	CASSSFKLSGPSTDTQYF
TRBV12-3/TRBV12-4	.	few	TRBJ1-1	TGTGCCACATCCGCAGGCCTCATGAACACTGAAGCTTTCTTT	CATSAGLMNTEAFF
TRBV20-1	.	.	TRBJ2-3	TGCAGTGCTTTGACGTGGGAGTCTAGCACAGATACGCAGTATTTT	CSALTWESSTDTQYF
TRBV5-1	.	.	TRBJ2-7	TGCGCCAGCAGCCCAACGGTCGGGAGCTCCTACGAGCAGTACTTC	CASSPTVGSSYEQYF
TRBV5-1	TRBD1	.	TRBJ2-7	TGCGCCAGCAGATGGGGACAGGGCCCCTACGAGCAGTACTTC	CASRWGQGPYEQYF
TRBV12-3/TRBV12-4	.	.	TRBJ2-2	TGTGCCAGCACCTCTTCCTCCGGGAATTTCAACGGGGAGCTGTTTTTT	CASTSSSGNFNGELFF
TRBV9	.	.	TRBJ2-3	TGTGCCAGCAGCCTTACCGCAGGACCTAGCACAGATACGCAGTATTTT	CASSLTAGPSTDTQYF
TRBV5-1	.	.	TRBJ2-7	TGCGCCAGCAGCCCCGGGTCGCCAGGAACCTACGAGCAGTACTTC	CASSPGSPGTYEQYF
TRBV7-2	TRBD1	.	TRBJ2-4	TGTGCCAGCAGCTCCAGTGGGACAGGGACCAAAAACATTCAGTACTTC	CASSSSGTGTKNIQYF
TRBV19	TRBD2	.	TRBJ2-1	TGTGCCAGTAAACCAAGCGGGAGGTACAATGAGCAGTTCTTC	CASKPSGRYNEQFF
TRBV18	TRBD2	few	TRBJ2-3	TGTGCCAGCTCACCACTCGGCCCCGGGACTAGCGATGCAGATACGCAGTATTTT	CASSPLGPGTSDADTQYF
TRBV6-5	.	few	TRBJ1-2	TGTGCCAGCAGGGAGACAGGAGAAGGCTACACCTTC	CASRETGEGYTF
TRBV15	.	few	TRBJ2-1	TGTGCCACCAGCAGAGACCCAGCCGGGAATGAGCAGTTCTTC	CATSRDPAGNEQFF
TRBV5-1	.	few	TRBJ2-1	TGCGCCAGCAGCTTGGCCGGATTCCCCCCCGGATACAATGAGCAGTTCTTC	CASSLAGFPPGYNEQFF
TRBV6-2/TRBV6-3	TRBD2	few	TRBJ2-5	TGTGCCAGCAGTTACGAAAGCGGGGTGTACCAAGAGACCCAGTACTTC	CASSYESGVYQETQYF
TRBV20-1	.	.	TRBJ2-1	TGCAGTGCTAGACCCCAGGGGAGGCGGTACAATGAGCAGTTCTTC	CSARPQGRRYNEQFF
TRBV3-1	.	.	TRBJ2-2	TGTGCCAGCAGCCAAGTTGATAGTGGTGGGGAGCTGTTTTTT	CASSQVDSGGELFF
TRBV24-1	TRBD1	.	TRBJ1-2	TGTGCCACCAGTGACCGCGGGACAGGCTGGGGTGGCTACACCTTC	CATSDRGTGWGGYTF
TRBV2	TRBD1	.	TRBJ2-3	TGTGCCAGCATCGATACAGGGGGCTCAGATACGCAGTATTTT	CASIDTGGSDTQYF
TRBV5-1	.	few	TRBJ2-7	TGCGCCAGCAGCTTGGCCAATGCTGCCTACGAGCAGTACTTC	CASSLANAAYEQYF
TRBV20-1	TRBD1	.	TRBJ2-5	TGCAGTGCTAGGCAGGACAGGGGAGAGACCCAGTACTTC	CSARQDRGETQYF